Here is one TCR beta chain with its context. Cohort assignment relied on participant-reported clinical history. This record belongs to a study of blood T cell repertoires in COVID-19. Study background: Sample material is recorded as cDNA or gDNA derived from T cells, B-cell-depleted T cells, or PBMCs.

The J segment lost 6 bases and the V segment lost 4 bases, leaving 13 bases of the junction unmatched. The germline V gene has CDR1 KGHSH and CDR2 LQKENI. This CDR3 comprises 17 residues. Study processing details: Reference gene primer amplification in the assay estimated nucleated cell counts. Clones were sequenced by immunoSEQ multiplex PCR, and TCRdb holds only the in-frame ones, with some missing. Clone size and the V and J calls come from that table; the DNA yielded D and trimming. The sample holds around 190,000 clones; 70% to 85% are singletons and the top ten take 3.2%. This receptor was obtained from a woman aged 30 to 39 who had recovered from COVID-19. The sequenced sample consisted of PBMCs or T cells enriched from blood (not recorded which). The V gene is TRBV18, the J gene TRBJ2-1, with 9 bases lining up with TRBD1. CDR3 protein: CASSQTSLGQGGNEQFF. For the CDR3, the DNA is TGTGCCAGCTCACAAACCAGTTTGGGACAGGGTGGCAATGAGCAGTTCTTC.